The entry that follows covers one TCR beta chain sequence. These data come from a study of blood T cell repertoires in COVID-19. At the level of the study: Samples came from the United States, Italy and Spain, spanning acute and convalescent COVID-19.

The V gene end was trimmed by 6 bases and the J gene end by 4 bases; junction bases not matched to a gene: 8. The CDR3 sequence is 15 residues long. CDR1 MNHEY and CDR2 SVGAGI come from the germline V gene. The assay was immunoSEQ multiplex PCR, and TCRdb's table has in-frame clones only and misses some. Of 200,000 or so clones listed, approximately 84% are singletons. The clonotype was recovered from a woman between 70 and 85 years old with active or convalescent COVID-19. This sequence joins TRBV6-5 and TRBJ2-1; TRBD1 matches 8 bases. Sequenced sample: peripheral blood. CDR3 loop: CASSPGQGEYNEQFF. DNA of the CDR3: TGTGCCAGCAGCCCCGGACAGGGAGAATACAATGAGCAGTTCTTC.